This TCR beta chain was identified during a study of blood T cell repertoires in COVID-19. Study summary: T cells, B-cell-depleted T cells, or PBMCs provided the cDNA or gDNA that served as material.

How the authors handled the data: Amplified reference gene primers provided the basis for estimating nucleated cell counts. The repertoire was sequenced with immunoSEQ multiplex PCR; TCRdb's copy has only in-frame clones and lacks some. V and J calls and clone size are those listed in that table; D and trimming were worked out from the DNA. The top ten hold more than 2.5% of the sample, which has a few hundred thousand clones, around nine tenths seen once. The TCR originated in a man in his 60s with acute or convalescent COVID-19. Sequenced material: peripheral blood.

This chain's CDR3 is CASSQTTGEAFF. The CDR3 DNA reads TGTGCCAGCAGCCAGACGACAGGGGAAGCTTTCTTT. The V and J genes are TRBV11-1 and TRBJ1-1; 7 nucleotides line up with TRBD1. Per germline, CDR1 SGHAT and CDR2 FQDESV (reference sequence). V lost 5 bases and J lost 8; bases outside the gene matches: 5. This CDR3 has 12 residues.